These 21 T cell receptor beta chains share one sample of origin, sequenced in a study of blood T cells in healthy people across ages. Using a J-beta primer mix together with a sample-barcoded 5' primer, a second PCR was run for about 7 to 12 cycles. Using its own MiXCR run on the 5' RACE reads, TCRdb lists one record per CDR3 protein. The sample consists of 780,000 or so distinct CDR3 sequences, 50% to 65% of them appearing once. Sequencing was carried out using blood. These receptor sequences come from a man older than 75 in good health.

The CDR3 coding sequence is TGTGCCAGCACTAATAGCGGGGCCTTCAATGAGCAGTTCTTC. This codes for CASTNSGAFNEQFF. The rearrangement uses TRBV6-2 or TRBV6-3 and TRBJ2-1, with 8 bases aligning to TRBD2. The length of the CDR3 is 14 residues. With V trimmed by 7 bases and J by 6 bases, 8 bases remained unmatched. CDR1 MNHEY and CDR2 SVGEGT come from the germline V gene.

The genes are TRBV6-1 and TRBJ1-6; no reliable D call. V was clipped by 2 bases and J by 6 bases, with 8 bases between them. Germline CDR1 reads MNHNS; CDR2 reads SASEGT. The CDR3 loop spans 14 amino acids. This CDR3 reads CASSERGANSPLHF. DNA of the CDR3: TGTGCCAGCAGTGAACGAGGCGCTAATTCACCCCTCCACTTT.

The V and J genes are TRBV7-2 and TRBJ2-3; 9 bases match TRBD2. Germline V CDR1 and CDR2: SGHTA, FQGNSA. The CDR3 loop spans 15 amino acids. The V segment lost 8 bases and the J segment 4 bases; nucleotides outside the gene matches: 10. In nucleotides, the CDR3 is TGTGCCAGCCGAGTTTATAGCGGGAGAGCAGATACGCAGTATTTT. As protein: CASRVYSGRADTQYF. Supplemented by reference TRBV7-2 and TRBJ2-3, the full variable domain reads GAGVSQSPSNKVTEKGKDVELRCDPISGHTALYWYRQSLGQGLEFLIYFQGNSAPDKSGLPSDRFSAERTGGSVSTLTIQRTQQEDSAVYLCASRVYSGRADTQYFGPGTRLTVL.

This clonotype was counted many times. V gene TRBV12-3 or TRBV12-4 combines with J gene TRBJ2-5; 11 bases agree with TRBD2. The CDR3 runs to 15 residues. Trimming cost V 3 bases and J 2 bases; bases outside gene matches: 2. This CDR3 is CASSFGTSGQETQYF. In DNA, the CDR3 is TGTGCCAGCAGTTTTGGGACTAGCGGTCAAGAGACCCAGTACTTC.

This CDR3 is CSAPNQGTYEQYF. The DNA of the CDR3 is TGCAGTGCGCCGAACCAGGGAACCTACGAGCAGTACTTC. V gene TRBV20-1 combines with J gene TRBJ2-7, with TRBD1 as a possible D gene (5 bases). In germline, CDR1 is DFQATT, CDR2 SNEGSKA (reference sequence). CDR3 length: 13 amino acids. V lost 6 bases, J lost 2 bases, and 14 bases lay in between.

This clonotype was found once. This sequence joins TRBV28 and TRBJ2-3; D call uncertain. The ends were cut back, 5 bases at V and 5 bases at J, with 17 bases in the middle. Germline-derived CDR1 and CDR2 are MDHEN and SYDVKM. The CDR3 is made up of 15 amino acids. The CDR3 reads CASSPGWPSGDTQYF. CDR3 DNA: TGTGCCAGCAGTCCCGGCTGGCCCTCAGGAGATACGCAGTATTTT.

CDR3 amino acids: CASSHTGDKGNEKLFF. The CDR3, as DNA: TGTGCCAGCAGCCATACAGGGGACAAGGGTAATGAAAAACTGTTTTTT. The rearrangement joins TRBV7-9 to TRBJ1-4; TRBD1 matches 7 bases. Germline V CDR1 and CDR2: SEHNR, FQNEAQ (reference sequence). With 5 bases clipped from V and 4 bases from J, the junction kept 10 bases outside the gene matches. CDR3 length equals 16 residues.

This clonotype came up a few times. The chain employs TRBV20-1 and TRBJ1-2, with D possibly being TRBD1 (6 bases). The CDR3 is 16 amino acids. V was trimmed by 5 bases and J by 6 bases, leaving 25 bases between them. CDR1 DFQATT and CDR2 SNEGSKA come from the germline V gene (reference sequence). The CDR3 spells CSALGGLRGDSHGYTF. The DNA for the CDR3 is TGCAGTGCTCTGGGGGGGCTGCGGGGGGATTCCCATGGCTACACCTTC.

The chain's CDR3 is CSAKGIGGRAYNEQFF. The CDR3 nucleotides are TGCAGTGCTAAAGGGATTGGCGGGAGGGCCTACAATGAGCAGTTCTTC. This chain uses TRBV20-1 with TRBJ2-1; 9 positions agree with TRBD2. CDR1 and CDR2 from the germline V gene are DFQATT and SNEGSKA (reference sequence). This CDR3 spans 16 amino acids. J gave up 2 bases and V 4 bases, and 9 bases lay outside the gene matches.

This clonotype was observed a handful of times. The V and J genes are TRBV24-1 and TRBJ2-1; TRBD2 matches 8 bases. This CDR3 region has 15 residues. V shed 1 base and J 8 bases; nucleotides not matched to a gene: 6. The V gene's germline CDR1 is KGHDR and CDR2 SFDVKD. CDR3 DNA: TGTGCCACCAGTGATTTCCCTAGCGGGTCCGATGAGCAGTTCTTC. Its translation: CATSDFPSGSDEQFF.

This CDR3 reads CASSPRTASWYF. CDR3 bases: TGTGCCAGCTCACCTCGGACGGCTAGTTGGTACTTC. The rearrangement links TRBV18 to TRBJ2-7, with no clear D. Trimming took 3 bases from V and 12 from J, leaving 15 bases between them. The CDR3 sequence is 12 residues long. CDR1 KGHSH and CDR2 LQKENI come from the germline V gene. The variable domain in full, with the rest retrieved from reference TRBV18 and TRBJ2-7, is NAGVMQNPRHLVRRRGQEARLRCSPMKGHSHVYWYRQLPEEGLKFMVYLQKENIIDESGMPKERFSAEFPKEGPSILRIQQVVRGDSAAYFCASSPRTASWYFGPGTRLTVT.

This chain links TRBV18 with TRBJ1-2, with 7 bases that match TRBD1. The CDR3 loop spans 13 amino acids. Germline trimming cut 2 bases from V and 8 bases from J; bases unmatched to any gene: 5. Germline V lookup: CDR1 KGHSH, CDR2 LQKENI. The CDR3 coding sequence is TGTGCCAGCTCACCAGAGACAGGGCTGGGCTACACCTTC. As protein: CASSPETGLGYTF.

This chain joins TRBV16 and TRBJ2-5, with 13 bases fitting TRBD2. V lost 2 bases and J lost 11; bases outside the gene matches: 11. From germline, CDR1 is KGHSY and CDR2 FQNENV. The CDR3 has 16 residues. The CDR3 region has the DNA TGTGCCAGCAGCCAACTACTAGCGGGAGGGCCTGGTGAGCAGTACTTC. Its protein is CASSQLLAGGPGEQYF.

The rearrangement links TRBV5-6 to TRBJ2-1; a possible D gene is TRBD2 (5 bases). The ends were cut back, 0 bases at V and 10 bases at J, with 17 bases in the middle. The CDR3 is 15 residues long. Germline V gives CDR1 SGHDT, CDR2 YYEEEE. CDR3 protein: CASSLAQRRRREQFF. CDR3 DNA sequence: TGTGCCAGCAGCTTGGCCCAGCGGCGAAGACGGGAGCAGTTCTTC.

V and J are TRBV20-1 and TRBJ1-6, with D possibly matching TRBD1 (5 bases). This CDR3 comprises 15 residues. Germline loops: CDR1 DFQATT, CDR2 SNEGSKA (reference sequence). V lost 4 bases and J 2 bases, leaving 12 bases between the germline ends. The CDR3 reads CSAMSRETYNSPLHF. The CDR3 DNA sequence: TGCAGTGCTATGAGCAGGGAAACCTATAATTCACCCCTCCACTTT.

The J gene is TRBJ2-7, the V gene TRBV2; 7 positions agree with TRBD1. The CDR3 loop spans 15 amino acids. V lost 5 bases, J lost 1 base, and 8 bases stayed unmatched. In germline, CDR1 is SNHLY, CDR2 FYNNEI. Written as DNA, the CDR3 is TGTGCCAGCAGTATACAGGGGACCTTTTCCTACGAGCAGTACTTC. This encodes CASSIQGTFSYEQYF.

The CDR3 DNA reads as TGCGCCAGCAGCTTGGACGGCAGTGGTGGTGAAAAACTGTTTTTT. Amino acid sequence: CASSLDGSGGEKLFF. The genes are TRBV5-1 and TRBJ1-4; the D is unclear. Deletions cut 0 bases from V and 7 bases from J, with 13 bases between. This CDR3 spans 15 amino acids. Per germline, CDR1 SGHRS and CDR2 YFSETQ.

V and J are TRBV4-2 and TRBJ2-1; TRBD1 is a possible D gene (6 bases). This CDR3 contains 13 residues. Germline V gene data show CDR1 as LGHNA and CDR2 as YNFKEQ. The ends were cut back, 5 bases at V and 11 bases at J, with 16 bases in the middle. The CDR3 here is CASSGQTEDKQFF. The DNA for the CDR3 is TGTGCCAGCAGCGGACAGACTGAGGACAAGCAGTTCTTC.

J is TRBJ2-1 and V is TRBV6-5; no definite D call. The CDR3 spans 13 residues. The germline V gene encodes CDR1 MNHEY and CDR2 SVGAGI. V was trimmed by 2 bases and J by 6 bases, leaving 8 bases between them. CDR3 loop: CASSYQVGNEQFF. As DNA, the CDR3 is TGTGCCAGCAGTTACCAGGTGGGCAATGAGCAGTTCTTC.

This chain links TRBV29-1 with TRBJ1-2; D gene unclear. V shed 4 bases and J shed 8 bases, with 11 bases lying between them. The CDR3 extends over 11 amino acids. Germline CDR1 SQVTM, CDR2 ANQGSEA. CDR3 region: CSVASPAGYTF. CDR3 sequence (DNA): TGCAGCGTTGCTTCACCTGCGGGCTACACCTTC.

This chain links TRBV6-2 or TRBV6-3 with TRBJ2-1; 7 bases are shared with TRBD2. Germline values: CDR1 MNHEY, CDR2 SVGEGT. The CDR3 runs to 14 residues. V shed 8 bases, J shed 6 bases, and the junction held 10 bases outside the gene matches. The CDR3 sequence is CASGPSGTINEQFF. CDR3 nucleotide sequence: TGTGCCAGCGGACCCTCCGGGACTATCAATGAGCAGTTCTTC.